This T cell receptor (beta chain) was sequenced for a study of T-cell reconstitution after alpha-beta-depleted transplantation in children. Study observations and caveats: Alpha-beta T cells about two months after transplant reportedly derived from several hundred expanded graft clones. The origin of high day-60 TCRbeta diversity in some patients lay in surviving recipient T cells and thymic progenitors. After one year, T-cell counts and TCRbeta diversity mostly came from new T cells.

During its preparation, the TCRbeta library received unique molecular identifiers. TCRdb reanalysed the PCR reads using MiXCR and keeps one entry per CDR3 protein. The repertoire holds approximately 490,000 distinct CDR3 sequences, with roughly 10% as singletons. On this clonotype: Its antigen remains unidentified. An end of the junction differs from the germline gene, which may be a read error.

Germline assignment: CDR1 SGHTA and CDR2 FQGNSA. The CDR3 runs to 14 residues. This specimen consisted of PBMCs, obtained before TCRalphabeta/CD19-depleted stem cell transplant. V is TRBV7-2 and J is TRBJ2-7, with 10 bases lining up with TRBD1. This TCR was recovered from a child aged 2-9 years with inherited bone marrow failure, due to receive a stem cell transplant. CDR3 DNA sequence: TGTGCCAGCAGCTTCGGGACAGGGGTTTTAGAGCAGCACTTC. Protein: CASSFGTGVLEQHF.